These 21 T cell receptor beta chains originate from one sample sequenced in a study of shared clonotypes between healthy human individuals. It was CD45RO-negative cells, positively selected for CCR7, that made up naive CD8 cells, with terminally differentiated effector memory CD45RA+ cells excluded. Clones were read by immunoSEQ multiplex PCR, and TCRdb kept only the in-frame ones, dropping some. Among around 560,000 clones listed, around 95% were seen once. Sequencing was done on a sample of naive CD8+ T cells sorted from blood. These receptors came from a woman aged 30 to 39 in good health.

The chain couples TRBV28 to TRBJ2-7; the match to TRBD1 covers 9 bases. Germline loops: CDR1 MDHEN, CDR2 SYDVKM. Unmatched junction bases numbered 5, after V lost 2 bases and J lost 3 bases. The CDR3 is made up of 15 amino acids. This CDR3 is CASSLTGTGNYEQYF. DNA of the CDR3: TGTGCCAGCAGTTTAACCGGGACAGGGAACTACGAGCAGTACTTC.

This clone was seen only a few times. The V and J genes are TRBV15 and TRBJ1-5; unclear D gene. Germline V gene sequence: CDR1 LNHNV, CDR2 YYDKDF (reference sequence). The V and J ends lost 6 bases and 2 bases respectively, with 5 bases between them. The CDR3 length is 12 residues. The CDR3 DNA reads TGTGCCACCAGGGGTGGCAATCAGCCCCAGCATTTT. Its translation is CATRGGNQPQHF. Full variable domain (outside the CDR3, taken from reference TRBV15 and TRBJ1-5): DAMVIQNPRYQVTQFGKPVTLSCSQTLNHNVMYWYQQKSSQAPKLLFHYYDKDFNNEADTPDNFQSRRPNTSFCFLDIRSPGLGDTAMYLCATRGGNQPQHFGDGTRLSIL.

The chain is built from TRBV6-1 and TRBJ2-7; 12 bases are shared with TRBD2. The ends lost 3 bases at V and 4 bases at J; junction bases unmatched: 4. The CDR3 extends over 15 amino acids. Per germline, CDR1 MNHNS and CDR2 SASEGT. As DNA, the CDR3 is TGTGCCAGCAGTGATAGTCTAGCGGGAGGGTACGAGCAGTACTTC. This translates into CASSDSLAGGYEQYF.

The gene calls are TRBV6-6 and TRBJ1-4, with 11 bases aligning to TRBD1. After removal of 4 bases from V and 6 bases from J, the junction contained 1 base not matched to a gene. Germline V CDR1 and CDR2: MNHNY, SVGAGI (reference sequence). The CDR3 runs 14 residues. CDR3 in amino acids: CASSWTGGYEKLFF. CDR3 nucleotides: TGTGCCAGCAGTTGGACAGGGGGCTATGAAAAACTGTTTTTT.

This chain joins TRBV5-4 and TRBJ1-1, with a weak D call TRBD1 (6 bases). Trimming stripped 3 bases from V and 7 bases from J, with 19 bases between. The CDR3 is made up of 15 amino acids. Germline V gives CDR1 SGHNT, CDR2 YYREEE (reference sequence). The CDR3 here is CASSSPNRDPREAFF. CDR3 DNA sequence: TGTGCCAGCAGCTCCCCCAACAGGGATCCGCGTGAAGCTTTCTTT.

The chain carries TRBV21-1 and TRBJ2-3; TRBD2 reflects the table's D call only, with no check against the DNA. TRBV21-1 is recorded as a pseudogene. The length of the CDR3 is 12 residues. CDR3 region: CASSLLTDTQYF. The CDR3 bases are TGTGCCAGCAGCTTACTGACAGATACGCAGTATTTT.

A single count supports this clone. The chain is built from TRBV15 and TRBJ2-5; 7 bases fit TRBD2. The CDR3 covers 13 residues. Germline V gene data show CDR1 as LNHNV and CDR2 as YYDKDF (reference sequence). V gave up 6 bases and J gave up 3 bases; unmatched junction bases: 4. In DNA, the CDR3 is TGTGCCACCAGAACTAGCGATAAAGAGACCCAGTACTTC. As protein: CATRTSDKETQYF.

The V call is TRBV5-1, the J call TRBJ2-7; the match to TRBD2 covers 12 bases. The germline CDR1 and CDR2 sequences are SGHRS and YFSETQ. The CDR3 covers 15 residues. The J segment lost 5 bases and the V segment lost 5 bases, leaving 8 bases of the junction unmatched. The CDR3 reads CASRQTSGRLNEQYF. CDR3 coding DNA: TGCGCCAGCAGACAGACTAGCGGGAGATTGAACGAGCAGTACTTC.

The chain employs TRBV9 and TRBJ2-7; D is perhaps TRBD1 or TRBD2 (5 bases each). This CDR3 has 15 residues. Germline assignment: CDR1 SGDLS and CDR2 YYNGEE. Trimming left V 7 bases short and J 2 bases short, with 19 bases between. CDR3 in amino acids: CASANGAIGAYEQYF. CDR3 DNA: TGTGCCAGCGCAAACGGGGCTATCGGAGCCTACGAGCAGTACTTC.

This clone was observed a single time. J is TRBJ2-7 and V is TRBV5-5; TRBD1 aligns across 11 bases. V lost 2 bases to trimming and J lost 4 bases; unmatched junction nucleotides: 2. Germline CDR1 reads SGHKS; CDR2 reads YYEKEE (reference sequence). CDR3 length: 14 amino acids. The CDR3 here is CASSFGTGGYEQYF. In DNA, the CDR3 is TGTGCCAGCAGCTTCGGGACAGGGGGTTACGAGCAGTACTTC. The complete variable domain, with remaining parts taken from reference TRBV5-5 and TRBJ2-7, reads DAGVTQSPTHLIKTRGQQVTLRCSPISGHKSVSWYQQVLGQGPQFIFQYYEKEERGRGNFPDRFSARQFPNYSSELNVNALLLGDSALYLCASSFGTGGYEQYFGPGTRLTVT.

This chain joins TRBV29-1 and TRBJ2-7, with TRBD2 matching 9 bases. Germline assignment: CDR1 SQVTM and CDR2 ANQGSEA. CDR3 length: 16 residues. The J segment lost 5 bases and the V segment lost 4 bases, leaving 15 bases of the junction unmatched. The CDR3 loop reads CSVVSVEGTSWDEQYF. The CDR3 DNA reads as TGCAGCGTTGTCTCTGTCGAGGGGACTAGCTGGGACGAGCAGTACTTC.

The chain joins TRBV5-1 to TRBJ2-1; no definite D call. V was clipped by 2 bases and J by 9 bases, with 15 bases between them. The CDR3 has 14 amino acids. Germline lookup yields CDR1 SGHRS and CDR2 YFSETQ. CDR3 region: CASSFGWGFTEQFF. CDR3 bases: TGCGCCAGCAGCTTCGGTTGGGGATTCACTGAGCAGTTCTTC.

This chain joins TRBV19 and TRBJ2-5, with TRBD2 identical over 10 bases. Germline CDR1 LNHDA, CDR2 SQIVND (reference sequence). The CDR3 extends over 16 amino acids. With 3 bases clipped from V and 5 bases from J, the junction kept 9 bases outside the gene matches. Here the CDR3 DNA reads TGTGCCAGTAGTATCCCAGCGGGAGGGCCGGTGGAGACCCAGTACTTC. It is translated as CASSIPAGGPVETQYF.

V and J are TRBV6-5 and TRBJ2-7; D gene unclear. CDR1 and CDR2 (germline): MNHEY, SVGAGI. The CDR3 runs 12 residues. V lost 7 bases, J lost 10 bases, and 17 bases lay in between. DNA for the CDR3: TGTGCCAGCACCGACGGAGAGGCAGGCCAGTACTTC. Its translation is CASTDGEAGQYF.

The V call is TRBV11-2, the J call TRBJ2-2; tentatively, D is TRBD2 (6 bases). From germline, CDR1 is SGHAT and CDR2 FQNNGV. Between the trimmed V and J ends, which lost 4 bases and 6 bases, there was a span of 18 bases. This CDR3 contains 16 residues. The CDR3 spells CASSSNRDFSAGELFF. Here the CDR3 DNA reads TGTGCCAGCAGCTCGAACCGGGACTTCAGCGCCGGGGAGCTGTTTTTT.

The J gene is TRBJ1-2, the V gene TRBV4-1; D uncertain. The CDR3 extends over 14 amino acids. Germline V gives CDR1 MGHRA, CDR2 YSYEKL. Trimming pared 0 bases from V and 2 bases from J, leaving 7 bases between. CDR3 protein: CASSQEEGNYGYTF. In nucleotides, the CDR3 is TGCGCCAGCAGCCAAGAGGAAGGGAACTATGGCTACACCTTC.

The CDR3 region has the DNA TGTGCCAGCAGCTCTCGTATGAGTGGGTCGGAACTTGGAAACACCATATATTTT. Residues: CASSSRMSGSELGNTIYF. V and J are TRBV9 and TRBJ1-3; D is unresolved. Looked up from germline, CDR1 is SGDLS and CDR2 is YYNGEE. This CDR3 spans 18 amino acids. V was clipped by 4 bases and J by 3 bases, with 23 bases between them.

This clone was counted a single time. The chain carries TRBV5-1 and TRBJ2-1; TRBD1 might be the D (6 bases). Trimming removed 1 base at V and 9 bases at J, with 17 bases between. Germline V lookup: CDR1 SGHRS, CDR2 YFSETQ. This CDR3 region has 15 residues. The DNA of the CDR3 is TGCGCCAGCAGCTTGACCCGTACAGGGTCTACTGAGCAGTTCTTC. Protein product: CASSLTRTGSTEQFF.

The chain combines TRBV27 with TRBJ1-2; 12 bases are a match to TRBD1. Germline CDR1 MNHEY, CDR2 SMNVEV (reference sequence). The V gene end was trimmed by 6 bases and the J gene end by 2 bases; junction bases not matched to a gene: 19. CDR3 length: 20 residues. CDR3 coding DNA: TGTGCCAGCAGCCGTATATCCGGGAGGGGACAGGGGGCCGGAAACTATGGCTACACCTTC. This codes for CASSRISGRGQGAGNYGYTF.

V and J are TRBV6-6 and TRBJ2-1; D is unclear. Germline CDR1 MNHNY, CDR2 SVGAGI (reference sequence). V was trimmed by 8 bases and J by 0 bases, leaving 14 bases between them. The CDR3 is made up of 15 amino acids. This CDR3 is CASGSRLSSYNEQFF. In nucleotides, the CDR3 is TGTGCCAGCGGCTCGCGGCTGAGCTCCTACAATGAGCAGTTCTTC.

J is TRBJ2-2 and V is TRBV6-5; 8 bases are shared with TRBD1. The V gene end was trimmed by 2 bases and the J gene end by 5 bases; junction bases not matched to a gene: 7. Per germline, CDR1 MNHEY and CDR2 SVGAGI. The CDR3 consists of 16 residues. The CDR3 nucleotides are TGTGCCAGCAGTTACCTGGGACAGGTCGGAACCGGGGAGCTGTTTTTT. This translates into CASSYLGQVGTGELFF.